One sample yielded the 23 T cell receptor beta chains listed below, sequenced in a study of CXCR3-negative and CXCR3-positive naive CD8 T cells. Findings and caveats of the study: The TRB CDR3s that CXCR3-positive naive cells carried were more hydrophobic than those of CXCR3-negative naive cells.

All TRB cDNA libraries came from 5' RACE performed with UMI labels. Following a re-call of the 5' RACE reads, TCRdb has one entry per CDR3 protein and lacks DNA. This repertoire includes nearly 110,000 distinct CDR3 sequences. No antigen has been assigned to these receptors. Sample: naive CXCR3+ CD8+ T cells from blood. Subset: CD45RO-CCR7+CD27+CD95- naive CD8+ T cells expressing CXCR3 (TNR3+). These receptors all stem from a human donor in good health. Some clones in this sample may be carry-over from other donors' samples.

This chain uses TRBV9 with TRBJ2-6; without DNA, the TCRdb call of TRBD1 cannot be checked. Germline loops: CDR1 SGDLS, CDR2 YYNGEE. The CDR3 is 15 residues long. This CDR3 is CAAGQGLSGANVLTF.

This chain uses TRBV19 with TRBJ1-1. CDR1 LNHDA and CDR2 SQIVND come from the germline V gene (reference sequence). The CDR3 is made up of 13 amino acids. CDR3 residues: CATIQNMNTEAFF.

The V and J genes are TRBV5-5 and TRBJ2-1; TCRdb names TRBD1, which stays unverified in the absence of DNA. The germline V gene encodes CDR1 SGHKS and CDR2 YYEKEE (reference sequence). The CDR3 length is 13 residues. This chain's CDR3 is CASSGDDYNEQFF.

The chain joins TRBV12-3 or TRBV12-4 to TRBJ2-2. The CDR3 runs to 15 residues. This CDR3 reads CASSLVGTNTGELFF.

CDR3 amino acids: CASSPILGGAENTDTQYF. The rearrangement uses TRBV28 and TRBJ2-3; the D gene TCRdb calls, TRBD2, cannot be checked with no DNA. The CDR3 has 18 amino acids. Germline V gene data show CDR1 as MDHEN and CDR2 as SYDVKM.

This chain uses TRBV6-5 with TRBJ1-1; checking the TCRdb D call of TRBD1 is not possible without DNA. Germline V lookup: CDR1 MNHEY, CDR2 SVGAGI. The CDR3 extends over 17 amino acids. CDR3 in amino acids: CASSYSAVQGVDTEAFF.

V gene TRBV7-3 combines with J gene TRBJ2-7; TCRdb calls TRBD1, which cannot be checked without DNA. This CDR3 comprises 15 residues. Germline values: CDR1 SGHTA, CDR2 FQGTGA. The CDR3 protein is CASRSPGTGIYEQYF.

This chain uses TRBV6-5 with TRBJ2-7; the D gene TCRdb calls, TRBD1, cannot be checked with no DNA. The CDR3 length is 14 residues. Germline values: CDR1 MNHEY, CDR2 SVGAGI. CDR3 sequence reads: CASSDRDKFYEQYF.

The CDR3 is CASTPENTGELFF. V is TRBV5-1 and J is TRBJ2-2. This CDR3 has 13 residues. Germline V gives CDR1 SGHRS, CDR2 YFSETQ.

This chain links TRBV29-1 with TRBJ1-2; TCRdb returns TRBD1, unconfirmable since there is no DNA. The CDR3 loop spans 13 amino acids. From germline, CDR1 is SQVTM and CDR2 ANQGSEA. CDR3 region: CSVEPGLDYGYTF.

The chain combines TRBV7-9 with TRBJ2-3. The CDR3 totals 15 residues. The germline CDR1 and CDR2 sequences are SEHNR and FQNEAQ (reference sequence). CDR3 loop: CASSFGETSTDTQYF.

The V gene is TRBV18, the J gene TRBJ2-1; TCRdb selects TRBD2, and the lack of DNA leaves this call unchecked. The CDR3 has 15 residues. Germline lookup yields CDR1 KGHSH and CDR2 LQKENI. This chain's CDR3 is CASSPVTSGRNEQFF.

The V gene is TRBV28, the J gene TRBJ2-7; TCRdb's assignment of TRBD1 cannot be checked, as there is no DNA. The CDR3 is made up of 14 amino acids. Per the germline V gene, CDR1 is MDHEN and CDR2 is SYDVKM. The CDR3 is CASIGTGYFYEQYF. The whole variable domain, remainder taken from reference TRBV28 and TRBJ2-7, is DVKVTQSSRYLVKRTGEKVFLECVQDMDHENMFWYRQDPGLGLRLIYFSYDVKMKEKGDIPEGYSVSREKKERFSLILESASTNQTSMYLCASIGTGYFYEQYFGPGTRLTVT.

The chain combines TRBV12-3 or TRBV12-4 with TRBJ2-4; TCRdb's D gene call, TRBD1, goes unchecked for lack of DNA. The CDR3 contains 17 residues. The CDR3 loop is CASSLLSGGVAKNIQYF.

The chain joins TRBV13 to TRBJ2-5; there is no DNA to check the TCRdb D call of TRBD1. Germline V gives CDR1 PRHDT, CDR2 FYEKMQ (reference sequence). This CDR3 contains 16 residues. The CDR3 loop is CASSLGGHGGEETQYF.

The chain joins TRBV5-8 to TRBJ1-6. Germline V gene sequence: CDR1 SGHTS, CDR2 YDEGEE. This CDR3 has 16 residues. The CDR3 reads CASRSLGGVRGSPLHF.

The chain carries TRBV28 and TRBJ2-7; lacking DNA, the TRBD1 call made by TCRdb goes unchecked. Germline assignment: CDR1 MDHEN and CDR2 SYDVKM. This CDR3 contains 17 residues. This CDR3 is CASSLGDSQGAFYEQYF.

V gene TRBV20-1 combines with J gene TRBJ2-3; TCRdb indicates TRBD2, and absent DNA this call remains unverified. The CDR3 consists of 16 residues. The germline CDR1 and CDR2 sequences are DFQATT and SNEGSKA (reference sequence). CDR3 protein: CSATSLRDSNTDTQYF.

J is TRBJ2-2 and V is TRBV29-1; TCRdb selects TRBD2, and the lack of DNA leaves this call unchecked. The CDR3 totals 14 residues. CDR1 is SQVTM, CDR2 ANQGSEA, per germline. CDR3 amino acids: CSGLGGWNTGELFF.

The V and J genes are TRBV29-1 and TRBJ2-7. The CDR3 extends over 13 amino acids. The germline V gene has CDR1 SQVTM and CDR2 ANQGSEA. CDR3 protein: CSVEFGSSYEQYF.

The chain combines TRBV29-1 with TRBJ1-1; without DNA, the TCRdb call of TRBD1 cannot be checked. The CDR3 is 14 amino acids. In germline, CDR1 is SQVTM, CDR2 ANQGSEA. The CDR3 protein is CSVEFTGADTEAFF.

This chain links TRBV29-1 with TRBJ2-7; TCRdb's D gene call, TRBD1, goes unchecked for lack of DNA. This CDR3 has 12 residues. Germline CDR1 and CDR2: SQVTM and ANQGSEA. The CDR3 here is CSVVTGSYEQYF.

The V gene is TRBV12-3 or TRBV12-4, the J gene TRBJ2-5; TCRdb reports TRBD1, a call that lacks DNA to check it against. CDR3 size: 13 residues. The CDR3 sequence is CASSLPLGETQYF.